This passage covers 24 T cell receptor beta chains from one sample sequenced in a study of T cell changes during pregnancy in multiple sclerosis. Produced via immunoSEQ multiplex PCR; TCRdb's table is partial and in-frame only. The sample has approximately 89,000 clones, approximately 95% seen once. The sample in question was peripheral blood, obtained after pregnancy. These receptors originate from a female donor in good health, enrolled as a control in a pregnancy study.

This chain's CDR3 is CASRQAYEQYF. Written as DNA, the CDR3 is TGTGCCAGCAGACAGGCCTACGAGCAGTACTTC. The gene calls are TRBV27 and TRBJ2-7; tentative D call: TRBD1 (5 bases). The CDR3 has 11 residues. V lost 6 bases, J lost 2 bases, and 5 bases lay in between. Germline assignment: CDR1 MNHEY and CDR2 SMNVEV (reference sequence).

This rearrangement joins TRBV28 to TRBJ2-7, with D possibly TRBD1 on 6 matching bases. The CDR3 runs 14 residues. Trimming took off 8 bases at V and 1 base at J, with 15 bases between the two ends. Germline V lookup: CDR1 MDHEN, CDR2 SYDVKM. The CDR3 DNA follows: TGTGCCAGCTGGGGGACACCCTCTTCCTACGAGCAGTACTTC. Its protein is CASWGTPSSYEQYF.

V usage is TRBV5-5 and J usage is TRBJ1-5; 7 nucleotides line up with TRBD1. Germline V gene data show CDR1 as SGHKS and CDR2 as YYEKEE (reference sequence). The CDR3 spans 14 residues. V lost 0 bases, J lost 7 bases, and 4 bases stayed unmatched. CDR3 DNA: TGTGCCAGCAGCTTGGAGGGGGCAGGGCAGCCCCAGCATTTT. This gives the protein CASSLEGAGQPQHF.

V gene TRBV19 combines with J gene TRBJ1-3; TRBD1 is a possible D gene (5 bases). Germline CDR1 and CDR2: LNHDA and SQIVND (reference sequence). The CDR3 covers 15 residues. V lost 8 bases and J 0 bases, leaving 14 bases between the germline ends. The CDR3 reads CASATGVVSGNTIYF. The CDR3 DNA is TGTGCCAGTGCCACGGGGGTTGTCTCTGGAAACACCATATATTTT.

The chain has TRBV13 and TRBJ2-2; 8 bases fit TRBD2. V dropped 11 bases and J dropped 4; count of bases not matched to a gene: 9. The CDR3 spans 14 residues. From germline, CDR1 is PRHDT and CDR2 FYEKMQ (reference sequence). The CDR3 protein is CAAQTGGGTGELFF. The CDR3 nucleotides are TGTGCCGCTCAGACGGGAGGGGGCACCGGGGAGCTGTTTTTT.

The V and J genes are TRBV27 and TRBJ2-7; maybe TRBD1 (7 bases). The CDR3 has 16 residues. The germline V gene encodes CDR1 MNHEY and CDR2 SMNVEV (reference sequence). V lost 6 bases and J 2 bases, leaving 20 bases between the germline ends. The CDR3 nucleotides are TGTGCCAGCAGCCCGAGTGGCGGGACAGTTACCTACGAGCAGTACTTC. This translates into CASSPSGGTVTYEQYF.

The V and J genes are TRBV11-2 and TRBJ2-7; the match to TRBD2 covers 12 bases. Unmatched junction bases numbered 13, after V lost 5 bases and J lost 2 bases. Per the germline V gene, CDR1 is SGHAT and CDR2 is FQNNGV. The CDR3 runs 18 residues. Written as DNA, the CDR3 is TGTGCCAGCAGCCGATTGGGACTAGCGGGCCAGGGAGCCTACGAGCAGTACTTC. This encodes CASSRLGLAGQGAYEQYF.

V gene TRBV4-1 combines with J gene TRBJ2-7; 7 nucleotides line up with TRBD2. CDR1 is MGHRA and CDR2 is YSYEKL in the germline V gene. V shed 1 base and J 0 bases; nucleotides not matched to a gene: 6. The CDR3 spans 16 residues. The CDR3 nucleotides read TGCGCCAGCAGCCAAGTACTAGCGTTGAGCTCCTACGAGCAGTACTTC. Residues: CASSQVLALSSYEQYF.

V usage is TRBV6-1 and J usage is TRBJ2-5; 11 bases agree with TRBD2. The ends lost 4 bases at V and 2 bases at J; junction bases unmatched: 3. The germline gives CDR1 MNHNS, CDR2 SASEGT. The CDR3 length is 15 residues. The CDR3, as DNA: TGTGCCAGCAGTGCATTAGCGGGAGGGCAAGAGACCCAGTACTTC. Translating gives CASSALAGGQETQYF.

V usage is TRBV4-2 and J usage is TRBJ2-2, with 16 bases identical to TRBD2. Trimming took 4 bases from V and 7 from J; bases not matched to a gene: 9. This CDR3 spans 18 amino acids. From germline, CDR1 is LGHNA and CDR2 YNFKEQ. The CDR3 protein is CASSPPGGTSGRDGELFF. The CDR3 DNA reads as TGTGCCAGCAGCCCTCCCGGAGGGACTAGCGGGAGGGACGGGGAGCTGTTTTTT.

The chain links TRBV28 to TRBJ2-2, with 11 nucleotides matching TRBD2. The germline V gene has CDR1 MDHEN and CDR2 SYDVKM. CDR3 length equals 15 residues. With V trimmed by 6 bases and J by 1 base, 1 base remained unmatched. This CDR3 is CASRGTSGNTGELFF. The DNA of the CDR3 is TGTGCCAGCAGGGGGACTAGCGGGAACACCGGGGAGCTGTTTTTT.

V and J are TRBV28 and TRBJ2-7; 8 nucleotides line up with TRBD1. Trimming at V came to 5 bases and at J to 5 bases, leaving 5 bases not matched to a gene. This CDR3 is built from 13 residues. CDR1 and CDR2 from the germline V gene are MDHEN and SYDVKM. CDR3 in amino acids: CASSGQGIDEQYF. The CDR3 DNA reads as TGTGCCAGCAGTGGACAGGGTATCGACGAGCAGTACTTC.

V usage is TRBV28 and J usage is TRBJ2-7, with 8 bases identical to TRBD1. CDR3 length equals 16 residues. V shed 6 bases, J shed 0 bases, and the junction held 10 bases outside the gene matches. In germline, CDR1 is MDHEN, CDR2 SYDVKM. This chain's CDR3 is CASSKEGQEFSYEQYF. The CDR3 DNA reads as TGTGCCAGCAGCAAAGAGGGACAGGAGTTCTCCTACGAGCAGTACTTC.

CDR3 sequence: CASSLIRGGRVDRLNEQFF. In nucleotides, the CDR3 is TGTGCCAGCAGCTTAATAAGGGGAGGAAGAGTAGACAGACTCAATGAGCAGTTCTTC. The V gene is TRBV7-9, the J gene TRBJ2-1, with D possibly being TRBD2 (6 bases). The CDR3 has 19 residues. From germline, CDR1 is SEHNR and CDR2 FQNEAQ (reference sequence). V was pared by 2 bases and J by 6 bases, with 26 bases between.

Here the CDR3 reads CASGAFPGARDTQYF. CDR3 DNA: TGCGCCAGCGGGGCGTTCCCGGGAGCGCGGGATACGCAGTATTTT. This rearrangement joins TRBV4-1 to TRBJ2-3, with D maybe TRBD2 (6 bases). The germline V and J ends were trimmed by 8 bases and 6 bases, with 21 bases remaining between them. This CDR3 has 15 residues. CDR1 MGHRA and CDR2 YSYEKL come from the germline V gene.

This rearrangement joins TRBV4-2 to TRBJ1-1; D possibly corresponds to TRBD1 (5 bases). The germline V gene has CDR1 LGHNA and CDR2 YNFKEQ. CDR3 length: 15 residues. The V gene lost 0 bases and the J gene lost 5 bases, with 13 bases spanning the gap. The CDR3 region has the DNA TGTGCCAGCAGCCAAGATGGGGCAGGGCGAACTGAAGCTTTCTTT. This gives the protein CASSQDGAGRTEAFF.

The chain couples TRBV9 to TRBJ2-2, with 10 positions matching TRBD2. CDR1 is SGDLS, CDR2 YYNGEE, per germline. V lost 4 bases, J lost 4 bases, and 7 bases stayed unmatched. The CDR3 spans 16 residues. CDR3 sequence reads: CASSPLAGVGTGELFF. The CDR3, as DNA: TGTGCCAGCAGCCCTCTAGCGGGAGTCGGCACCGGGGAGCTGTTTTTT.

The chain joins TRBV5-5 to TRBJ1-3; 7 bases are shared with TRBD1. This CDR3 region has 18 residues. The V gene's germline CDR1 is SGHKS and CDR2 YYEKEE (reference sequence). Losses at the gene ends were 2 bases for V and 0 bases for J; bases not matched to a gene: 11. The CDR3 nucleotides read TGTGCCAGCAGCTTAACGGGGACCGGGACAGTCTCTGGAAACACCATATATTTT. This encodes CASSLTGTGTVSGNTIYF.

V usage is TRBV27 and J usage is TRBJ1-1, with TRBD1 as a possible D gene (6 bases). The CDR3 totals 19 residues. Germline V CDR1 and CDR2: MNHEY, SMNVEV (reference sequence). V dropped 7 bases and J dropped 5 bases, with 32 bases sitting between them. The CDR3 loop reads CASNPSRRGQRPLGTEAFF. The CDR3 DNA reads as TGTGCCAGCAACCCTTCCAGAAGAGGACAGCGCCCCTTGGGAACTGAAGCTTTCTTT.

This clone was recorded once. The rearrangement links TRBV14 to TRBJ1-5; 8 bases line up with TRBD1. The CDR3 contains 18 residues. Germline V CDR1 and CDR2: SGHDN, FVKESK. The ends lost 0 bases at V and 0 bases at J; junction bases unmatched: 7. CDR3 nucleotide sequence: TGTGCCAGCAGCCAAGACTTGACAGGGGCCGATAGCAATCAGCCCCAGCATTTT. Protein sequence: CASSQDLTGADSNQPQHF.

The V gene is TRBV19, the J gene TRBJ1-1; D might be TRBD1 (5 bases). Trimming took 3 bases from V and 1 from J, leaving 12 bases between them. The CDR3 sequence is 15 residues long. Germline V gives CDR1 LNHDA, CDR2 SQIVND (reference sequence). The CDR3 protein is CASSIRGGANTEAFF. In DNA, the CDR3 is TGTGCCAGTAGTATCCGGGGAGGGGCGAACACTGAAGCTTTCTTT.

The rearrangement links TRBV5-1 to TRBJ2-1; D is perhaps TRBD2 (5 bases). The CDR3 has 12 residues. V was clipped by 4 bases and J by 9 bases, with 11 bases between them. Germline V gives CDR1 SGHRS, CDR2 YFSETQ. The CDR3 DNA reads TGCGCCAGCAGCGCGGTTGGGAGTGAGCAGTTCTTC. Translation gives CASSAVGSEQFF.

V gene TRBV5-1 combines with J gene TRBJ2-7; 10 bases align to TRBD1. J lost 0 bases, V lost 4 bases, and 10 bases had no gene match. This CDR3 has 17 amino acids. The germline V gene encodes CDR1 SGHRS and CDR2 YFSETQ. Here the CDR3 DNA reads TGCGCCAGCAGCCCGATCCCCGGGACAGGGGTCTCCTACGAGCAGTACTTC. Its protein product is CASSPIPGTGVSYEQYF.

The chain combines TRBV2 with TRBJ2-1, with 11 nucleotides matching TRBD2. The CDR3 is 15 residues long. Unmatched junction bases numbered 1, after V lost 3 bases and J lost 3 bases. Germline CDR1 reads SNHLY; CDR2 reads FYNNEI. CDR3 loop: CASSELAGGYNEQFF. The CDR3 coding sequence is TGTGCCAGCAGTGAGCTAGCGGGAGGCTACAATGAGCAGTTCTTC.